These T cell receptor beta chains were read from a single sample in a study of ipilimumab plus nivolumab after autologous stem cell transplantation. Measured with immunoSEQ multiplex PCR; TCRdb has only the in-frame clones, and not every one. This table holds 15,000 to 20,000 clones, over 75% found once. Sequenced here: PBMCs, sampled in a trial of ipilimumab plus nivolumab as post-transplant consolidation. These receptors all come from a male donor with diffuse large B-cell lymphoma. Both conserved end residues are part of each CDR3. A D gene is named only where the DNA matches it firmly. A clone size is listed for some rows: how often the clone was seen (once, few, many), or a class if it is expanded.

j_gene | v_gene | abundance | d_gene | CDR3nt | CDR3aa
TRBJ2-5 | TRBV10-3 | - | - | TGTGCCATCTCAGGGGATGGTGAGACCCAGTACTTC | CAISGDGETQYF
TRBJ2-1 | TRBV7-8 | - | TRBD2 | TGTGCCAGCAGCTTAGATTGGAGCGGGGGGAATGAGCAGTTCTTC | CASSLDWSGGNEQFF
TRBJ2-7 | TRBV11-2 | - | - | TGTGCCAGCAGCTCCCGGGACAACTACGAGCAGTACTTC | CASSSRDNYEQYF
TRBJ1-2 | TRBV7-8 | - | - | TGTGCCAGCAGCCAAATCCGGGGGGAGGGCTACACCTTC | CASSQIRGEGYTF
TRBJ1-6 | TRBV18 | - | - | TGTGCCAGCTCACCATCGTCGAAGGGCCATTCACCCCTCCACTTT | CASSPSSKGHSPLHF
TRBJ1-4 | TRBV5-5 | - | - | TGTGCCAGCAGCCCACGCGCGAGTGAAGAAAAACTGTTTTTT | CASSPRASEEKLFF
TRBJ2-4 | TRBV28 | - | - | TGTGCCAGCAGTTCCCCCGGGCGGGGCCGGGACTTC | CASSSPGRGRDF
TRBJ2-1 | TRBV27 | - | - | TGTGCCAGCAGTGCTGGGAATGAGCAGTTCTTC | CASSAGNEQFF
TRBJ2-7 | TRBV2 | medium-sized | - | TGTGCCAGCAACCAAGGGGGGCCCTACGAGCAGTACTTC | CASNQGGPYEQYF
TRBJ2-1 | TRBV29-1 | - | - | TGCAGCGTTGACCCGCGCCCCCGTGAGCAGTTCTTC | CSVDPRPREQFF
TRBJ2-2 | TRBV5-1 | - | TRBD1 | TGCGCCAGCAGCTTAGGAATACGACAGGGGGGAAACACCGGGGAGCTGTTTTTT | CASSLGIRQGGNTGELFF
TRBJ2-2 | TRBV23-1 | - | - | TGCGCCAGCAGTCAATCCTCCCACACCGGGGAGCTGTTTTTT | CASSQSSHTGELFF
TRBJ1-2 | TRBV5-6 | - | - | TGTGCCAGCAGCCCTGGACGGCGGGGCTACACCTTC | CASSPGRRGYTF
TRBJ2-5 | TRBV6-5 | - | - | TGTGCCAGCAGTTTAGTAGAGGGGTACCAAGAGACCCAGTACTTC | CASSLVEGYQETQYF
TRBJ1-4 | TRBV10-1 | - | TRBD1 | TGCGCCAGCAGTGCGGGACAGGGGATAAAGGGGACTTTGTCTGGGACTAATGAAAAACTGTTTTTT | CASSAGQGIKGTLSGTNEKLFF
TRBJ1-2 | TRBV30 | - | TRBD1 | TGTGCCTGGAGCACCGACAGGGGATCCTCCGGCTACACCTTC | CAWSTDRGSSGYTF
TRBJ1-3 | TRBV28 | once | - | TGTGCCAGCAGCCCGACCGGGACAATCGTCGGAAACACCATATATTTT | CASSPTGTIVGNTIYF
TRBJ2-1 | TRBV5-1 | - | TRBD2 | TGCGCCAGCAGCCCTCAGCGGGGGGCCAGAAATGAGCAGTTCTTC | CASSPQRGARNEQFF
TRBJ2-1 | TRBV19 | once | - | TGTGCCAGTGCATGGGTAGCAGAACACTCCTACAATGAGCAGTTCTTC | CASAWVAEHSYNEQFF
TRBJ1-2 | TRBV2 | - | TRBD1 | TGTGCCAGCAGTGTGTCCGGGACAGGGGGTACCTATGGCTACACCTTC | CASSVSGTGGTYGYTF
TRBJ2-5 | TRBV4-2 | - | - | TGTGCCAGCAGCCAAGATCGGGCGGGGGCCCTCGGGACCCAGTACTTC | CASSQDRAGALGTQYF
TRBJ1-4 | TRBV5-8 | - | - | TGTGCCAGCAGCCAATCCGGACAGACTAATGAAAAACTGTTTTTT | CASSQSGQTNEKLFF
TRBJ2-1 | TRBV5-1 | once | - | TGCGCCAGCAGCACTACAATGCCCCGCTCCTACAATGAGCAGTTCTTC | CASSTTMPRSYNEQFF